This TCR beta chain was observed in a study of T cells in Graves' hyperthyroidism and ophthalmopathy. Germline V gene lookup returns CDR1 SGHNT and CDR2 YYREEE (reference sequence). CDR3 length: 14 residues. The V gene lost 1 base and the J gene lost 8 bases, with 12 bases spanning the gap. The TCR beta CDR3 regions underwent amplification using RNA transcripts as the source. The HTBI primer set drove a first-round RT-PCR of the TCR CDR3. One entry per CDR3 protein results from TCRdb running MiXCR on the multiplex PCR reads. This table has about 640,000 distinct CDR3 sequences, around 20% appearing once.

Sequenced input: blood. The J gene is TRBJ1-4, the V gene TRBV5-4; tentative D call: TRBD1 (6 bases). The clonotype was recovered from a man younger than 40 with Graves' ophthalmopathy. CDR3 nucleotides: TGTGCCAGCAGCTTGCCGGGGGCTGGAGAAAAACTGTTTTTT. As protein: CASSLPGAGEKLFF.